This T cell receptor beta chain is drawn from a study of cytomegalovirus exposure and HLA in healthy donors. Across the study: Out of roughly 200 million T cells, an earlier analysis found about 100 million unique TCR beta sequences in total. Notes on the study in general: The likely explanation for a cluster of highly shared sequence variants was sequencing artifact. As a later analysis showed, a missense DCLRE1C variant was linked to trimming of TCR beta V- and J-genes. Clonal expansion was found to be greater in HLA-associated TCR beta chains than in equally common others in a later analysis.

CDR3 length equals 13 residues. The germline V gene has CDR1 MNHEY and CDR2 SMNVEV (reference sequence). Trimming cost V 6 bases and J 0 bases, with 3 bases left between them. Both 60 Vbeta primers and 13 Jbeta primers went into the PCR. Measured with immunoSEQ multiplex PCR; TCRdb has only the in-frame clones, and not every one. This sample has 90,000 to 140,000 clones, with nearly 80% found just once. Remarks on this clone: The antigen is undetermined.

The receptor comes from a man younger than 45 in good health and CMV-seronegative. Input material: PBMCs. The rearrangement joins TRBV27 to TRBJ2-6; D not certain. CDR3 nucleotide sequence: TGTGCCAGCAGCTACTCTGGGGCCAACGTCCTGACTTTC. It specifies CASSYSGANVLTF.